This T cell receptor (beta chain) is drawn from a study of blood T cell repertoires in COVID-19. The count of this clone is one. The method was immunoSEQ multiplex PCR; TCRdb's version includes in-frame clones alone and lacks a portion of them. Of about 350,000 clones detected, roughly 87% appear once; the ten largest clones hold 9.5% to 10%. CDR1 and CDR2 from the germline V gene are MNHEY and SVGEGT. V was clipped by 6 bases and J by 0 bases, with 21 bases between them. This CDR3 region has 18 residues. The genes are TRBV6-2 or TRBV6-3 and TRBJ1-5, with unresolved D. Source material: peripheral blood. The TCR was taken from a man aged 25-45 years with COVID-19, enrolled during active disease. CDR3 nucleotides: TGTGCCAGCAGCCGCCGAGACACCCATACGTTTAGCAATCAGCCCCAGCATTTT. It specifies CASSRRDTHTFSNQPQHF.